This is a list of T cell receptor beta chains from one sample in a study of cytomegalovirus exposure and HLA in healthy donors. Sequencing used immunoSEQ multiplex PCR; TCRdb keeps in-frame clones, though not all of them. The sample yields about 82,000 clones, approximately 80% seen once. Sequencing input: PBMCs. These receptors were taken from a man aged 50-60 years in good health and CMV-seronegative. CDR3s include the opening cysteine and the closing phenylalanine or tryptophan. D genes are given only for firm matches. Clone sizes are given selectively: once, few, many, or a class where the clone is expanded.

TGCGCCAGCAGCTGGGGACAGGGAGGCAGCAATCAGCCCCAGCATTTT,CASSWGQGGSNQPQHF,TRBD1,TRBV5-1,NA,TRBJ1-5
TGTGCCAGCAGAGAACAGGGTAACGAGCAGTACTTC,CASREQGNEQYF,NA,TRBV28,NA,TRBJ2-7
TGCAGCGTCAAAGGGGGACAGGGGAGTCAGCCCCAGCATTTT,CSVKGGQGSQPQHF,TRBD1,TRBV29-1,NA,TRBJ1-5
TGCGCCAGCAGCTCGGGACAGGGGTCTGGGGCCAACGTCCTGACTTTC,CASSSGQGSGANVLTF,TRBD1,TRBV10-2,NA,TRBJ2-6
TGTGCCAGCAATAAGGGGGGGTCCTACAATGAGCAGTTCTTC,CASNKGGSYNEQFF,NA,TRBV11-2,NA,TRBJ2-1
TGTGCCAGCAGCCCCCCAGGGGAGGGGTACTCATATGGCTACACCTTC,CASSPPGEGYSYGYTF,NA,TRBV11-2,once,TRBJ1-2
TGTGCCAGCTCACCTGTGACAGAGAACACCGGGGAGCTGTTTTTT,CASSPVTENTGELFF,NA,TRBV18,NA,TRBJ2-2
TGTGCCAGCACCCCCCAGGGCTTCACTGAAGCTTTCTTT,CASTPQGFTEAFF,NA,TRBV2,NA,TRBJ1-1
TGTGCCAGCAGCCCCACCCCAGGGGGCCCTGAAGCTTTCTTT,CASSPTPGGPEAFF,TRBD1,TRBV11-2,NA,TRBJ1-1
TGTGCCACCAGCGAGGGGACTAGCGGGGGTCAAGAGACCCAGTACTTC,CATSEGTSGGQETQYF,TRBD2,TRBV7-9,few,TRBJ2-5
TGTGCCAGCTCACCAATCGGTGACAGGAGATTGTACGAGCAGTACTTC,CASSPIGDRRLYEQYF,NA,TRBV18,NA,TRBJ2-7
TGCGCCAGCAGCTTGGTAGCGGACTACGAGCAGTACTTC,CASSLVADYEQYF,NA,TRBV5-1,NA,TRBJ2-7
TGTGCCAGCACGACTAGCGGGGTTTACAATGAGCAGTTCTTC,CASTTSGVYNEQFF,TRBD2,TRBV2,NA,TRBJ2-1
TGTGCCAGCAGCTTAGGAGCAGGGGGCTACAATCAGCCCCAGCATTTT,CASSLGAGGYNQPQHF,TRBD1,TRBV11-2,NA,TRBJ1-5
TGTGCCAGCAGCCTGCACCCAGGGAAGGACACTGAAGCTTTCTTT,CASSLHPGKDTEAFF,NA,TRBV4-2,NA,TRBJ1-1
TGTGCCAGCAGCGCGACACAGGGGGCCTCTGGAAACACCATATATTTT,CASSATQGASGNTIYF,TRBD1,TRBV9,NA,TRBJ1-3
TGTGCCAGCAGCTTATCAGGGGCGGGAGATACGCAGTATTTT,CASSLSGAGDTQYF,NA,TRBV7-6,few,TRBJ2-3
TGTGCCAGCAGCCTTACAGGGACCACTGAAGCTTTCTTT,CASSLTGTTEAFF,NA,TRBV6-4,NA,TRBJ1-1
TGTTCCAGCAGCCTACAGGAGGGAACTGAAGCTTTCTTT,CSSSLQEGTEAFF,NA,TRBV7-9,NA,TRBJ1-1
TGCGCCAGCAGTGTGACAACTAGCAATCAGCCCCAGCATTTT,CASSVTTSNQPQHF,NA,TRBV10-2,NA,TRBJ1-5
TGTGCCAGCAGCTTGGGGGCGGGGACCCAGTACTTC,CASSLGAGTQYF,NA,TRBV5-6,NA,TRBJ2-5
TGTGCCAGCACCGCCCAGATTTCAAACCGGGGAACTGAAGCTTTCTTT,CASTAQISNRGTEAFF,NA,TRBV7-2,NA,TRBJ1-1
TGCAGCGTTCCCGGGACAGGGGATTACAATGAGCAGTTCTTC,CSVPGTGDYNEQFF,TRBD1,TRBV29-1,medium-sized,TRBJ2-1
TGTGCCAGCAGTGATGCGGCTTCCTACAATGAGCAGTTCTTC,CASSDAASYNEQFF,NA,TRBV2,NA,TRBJ2-1
TGTGCCAGCAGTGATGAGGGTCGAGTAGCCGATACGCAGTATTTT,CASSDEGRVADTQYF,NA,TRBV25-1,NA,TRBJ2-3
TGCGCCAGCAGTGAGTCGGGGCAAAATCAGCCCCAGCATTTT,CASSESGQNQPQHF,NA,TRBV10-1,NA,TRBJ1-5
TGTGCCAGCAGCTTTTACCTAGCGTACGGCACAGATACGCAGTATTTT,CASSFYLAYGTDTQYF,NA,TRBV7-9,NA,TRBJ2-3
TGCGCCAGCAGCCAAGATCTTGGCGGGGGGGTAGAGACCCAGTACTTC,CASSQDLGGGVETQYF,TRBD2,TRBV4-3,NA,TRBJ2-5
TGTGCCAGCAGCTTGGCTCATGCGGGACAGTCATACTATGGCTACACCTTC,CASSLAHAGQSYYGYTF,TRBD1,TRBV5-4,NA,TRBJ1-2
TGCGCCAGCAGCCAAGGGAGGGGTTCCTTATCGGATACGCAGTATTTT,CASSQGRGSLSDTQYF,NA,TRBV4-1,NA,TRBJ2-3
TGTGCTAGCAGCGGAGGCAGGGGGCGGGAGACCCAGTACTTC,CASSGGRGRETQYF,TRBD1,TRBV7-7,NA,TRBJ2-5
TGTGCCAGCAGCTTAGCTGGTAGCTACGAGCAGTACTTC,CASSLAGSYEQYF,NA,TRBV11-1,NA,TRBJ2-7
TGTGCCAGCTCAGACAGGGATAGCAATCAGCCCCAGCATTTT,CASSDRDSNQPQHF,TRBD1,TRBV18,NA,TRBJ1-5
TGTGCCAGCAGTTACTCAGGGGGTTACTCTGGAAACACCATATATTTT,CASSYSGGYSGNTIYF,NA,TRBV6-5,once,TRBJ1-3
TGTGCCAGCAACGCGGTTAGCAATCAGCCCCAGCATTTT,CASNAVSNQPQHF,NA,TRBV2,NA,TRBJ1-5
TGTGCCAGCAGTGGGGGACAGGTTAAGGGTTTAACTGAAGCTTTCTTT,CASSGGQVKGLTEAFF,TRBD1,TRBV25-1,few,TRBJ1-1
TGCGCCAGCAGCCCAATCGGGGGGCCCAAAGAGACCCAGTACTTC,CASSPIGGPKETQYF,NA,TRBV5-1,NA,TRBJ2-5